The 2 T cell receptor beta chains presented below share a single source sample, sequenced in a study of T-cell reconstitution after alpha-beta-depleted transplantation in children. Preparation of the TCRbeta library was carried out with unique molecular identifiers. TCRdb called the PCR reads again in MiXCR, with one record for every CDR3 protein. In the table there are 500,000 to 750,000 distinct CDR3 sequences, over 25% of which are singletons. The sequences come from PBMCs, collected before TCRalphabeta/CD19-depleted stem cell transplant. The receptor set was obtained from a boy in the first two years of life with Wiskott-Aldrich syndrome, due to receive a stem cell transplant.

This clonotype occurred a few times. The rearrangement joins TRBV12-3 or TRBV12-4 to TRBJ2-7, with D perhaps matching TRBD2 (5 bases). Trimming removed 1 base at V and 2 bases at J, with 12 bases between. This CDR3 region has 15 residues. CDR3 residues: CASSLGGLDPYEQYF. CDR3 bases: TGTGCCAGCAGTTTAGGAGGGCTAGACCCCTACGAGCAGTACTTC.

This clonotype was counted a few times. This chain connects TRBV5-1 to TRBJ2-3; D may match TRBD1 or TRBD2 (5 bases each). The CDR3 covers 14 residues. In germline, CDR1 is SGHRS, CDR2 YFSETQ. Trimming stripped 3 bases from V and 1 base from J, with 9 bases between. The CDR3 nucleotides read TGCGCCAGCAGCTCCCCGGGACGCACAGATACGCAGTATTTT. Amino acid sequence: CASSSPGRTDTQYF.